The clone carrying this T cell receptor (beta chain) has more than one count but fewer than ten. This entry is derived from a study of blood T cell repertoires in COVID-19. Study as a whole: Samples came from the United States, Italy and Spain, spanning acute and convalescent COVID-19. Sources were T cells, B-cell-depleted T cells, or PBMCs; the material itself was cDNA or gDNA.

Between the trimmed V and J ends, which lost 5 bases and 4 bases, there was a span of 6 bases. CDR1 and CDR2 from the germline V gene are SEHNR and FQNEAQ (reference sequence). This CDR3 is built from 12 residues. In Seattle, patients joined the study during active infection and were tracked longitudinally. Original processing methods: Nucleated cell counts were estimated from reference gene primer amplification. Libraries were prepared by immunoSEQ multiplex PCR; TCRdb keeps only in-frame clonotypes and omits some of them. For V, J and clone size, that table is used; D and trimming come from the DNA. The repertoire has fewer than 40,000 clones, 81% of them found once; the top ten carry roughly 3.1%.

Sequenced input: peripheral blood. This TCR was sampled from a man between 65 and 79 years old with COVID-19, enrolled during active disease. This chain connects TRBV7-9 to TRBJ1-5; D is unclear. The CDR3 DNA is TGTGCCAGCAGCAAACAGAATCAGCCCCAGCATTTT. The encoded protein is CASSKQNQPQHF.